This T cell receptor (beta chain) emerged from a study of cytomegalovirus exposure and HLA in healthy donors listed by TCRdb under 2017. Turning to the overall study: A later analysis indicated that the 130 or so validation repertoires were generated on the platform also employed for the 700 or so repertoires of the first cohort. Besides the first cohort of approximately 710 subjects, a separate validation cohort made up of about 120 different subjects was used. High-throughput TCR immunosequencing, statistical association of individual TCRs with disease status, and machine learning were combined to predict cytomegalovirus infection status. The aim of the study was to test whether cataloging public T cell receptors could identify signatures of past pathogen exposure.

What the authors observed across the whole study: The study gave a list of over 150 TCR beta chains associated with cytomegalovirus. In both the original and validation cohorts, the classifier was reported to diagnose cytomegalovirus status with high specificity and sensitivity. All 120 repertoires were used to score co-occurrence in the validation cohort in a later analysis, because that analysis had no HLA typing for the cohort. The authors suggested that the approach could potentially be extended to other disease states and immunological phenotypes. Most TCR sequences were seen in very few donors, while some public TCRs were found in many individuals. A later analysis found that TCRs clustered in the first cohort also tended to co-occur in the roughly 120 validation repertoires, with roughly 95% of cluster scores above 0. In vitro tests confirmed that three of the cytomegalovirus-associated TCR beta chains recognize cytomegalovirus antigens.

Receptor libraries were prepared by the immunoSEQ multiplex PCR assay. The original methods were these. To diagnose cytomegalovirus status from the catalog of TCR beta chain sequences, a statistical classification framework was built. TCRdb re-hosts the immuneACCESS table, in-frame sequences only. Its copies lack some clones; in the studies checked, an unresolved V gene accounts for under half of them, and the cause for the rest is not known. From that table come the V and J calls and clone size; the DNA was used to work out D and trimming. For this sample there are some 150,000 clones; roughly 86% appear just once. Approximately 2.4% of the sample is held by the ten biggest clonotypes. CDR1 and CDR2 are read off the germline V gene (reference sequence) as MNHEY and SMNVEV. There are 14 amino acids in the CDR3, from cysteine to phenylalanine inclusive. The read is trimmed to its CDR3 DNA, 42 bases read in frame from base 1. V is cut back by 2 bases and J by 2 bases, with 0 bases in the junction unmatched.

Worth noting for this clone: This clone's antigen is unknown. Base quality data are lacking; no much larger clone is found one base away.

Donors formed part of the validation cohort, which comprised over a hundred subjects and was distinct from the first cohort of 666 subjects. The rearrangement combines TRBV27 with TRBJ2-7; TRBD1 agrees with 10 junctional bases. The clonotype was recovered from a young man in good health and CMV-seropositive. Sequenced: PBMCs. The nucleotides read TGTGCCAGCAGTTTAGGGACAGGGGCCTACGAGCAGTACTTC. Translated, this is CASSLGTGAYEQYF.